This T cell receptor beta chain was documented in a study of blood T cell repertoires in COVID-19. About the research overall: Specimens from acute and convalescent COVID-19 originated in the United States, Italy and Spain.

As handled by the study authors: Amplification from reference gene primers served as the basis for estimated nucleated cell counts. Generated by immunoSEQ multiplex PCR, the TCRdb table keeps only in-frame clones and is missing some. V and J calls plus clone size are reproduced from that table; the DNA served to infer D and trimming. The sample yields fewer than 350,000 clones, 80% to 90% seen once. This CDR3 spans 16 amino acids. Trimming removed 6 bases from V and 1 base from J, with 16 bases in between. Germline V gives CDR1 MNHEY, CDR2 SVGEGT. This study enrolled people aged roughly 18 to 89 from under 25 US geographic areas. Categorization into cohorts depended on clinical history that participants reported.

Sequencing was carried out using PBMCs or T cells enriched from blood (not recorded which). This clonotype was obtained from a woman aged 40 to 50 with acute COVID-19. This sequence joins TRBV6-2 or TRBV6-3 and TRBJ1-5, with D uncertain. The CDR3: CASSPAGSFSNQPQHF. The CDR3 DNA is TGTGCCAGCAGCCCTGCTGGGAGCTTCAGCAATCAGCCCCAGCATTTT.